This T cell receptor beta chain was identified in a study of graft-versus-host responses after intestinal transplantation. About the research overall: Transplant recipients had multivisceral, liver-intestinal, or isolated intestinal grafts. Every transplant recipient was induced with anti-thymocyte globulin, then maintained on tacrolimus and steroids for roughly 3 years.

Findings of the study overall: GvH clones were identified in recipient marrow, with some first appearing in ileum or blood.

Sequencing was performed with immunoSEQ multiplex PCR; in TCRdb, only in-frame clones are kept and a portion is missing. The repertoire has tens of thousands of clones, approximately 94% of them found once; the top ten carry roughly 0.17%. On this clone: The antigen remains unidentified.

Germline assignment: CDR1 MNHNS and CDR2 SASEGT. The CDR3 length is 13 residues. Trimming left V 5 bases short and J 7 bases short, with 11 bases between. The sequence was collected from a human donor who was the organ donor for an intestinal transplant. The sequences come from unstimulated CD4+ T cells sorted from spleen or lymph node cells, collected before transplant. This chain joins TRBV6-1 and TRBJ2-2; D ambiguous. The CDR3 sequence: CASSPNILGELFF. CDR3 bases: TGTGCCAGCAGTCCTAACATCCTCGGGGAGCTGTTTTTT.